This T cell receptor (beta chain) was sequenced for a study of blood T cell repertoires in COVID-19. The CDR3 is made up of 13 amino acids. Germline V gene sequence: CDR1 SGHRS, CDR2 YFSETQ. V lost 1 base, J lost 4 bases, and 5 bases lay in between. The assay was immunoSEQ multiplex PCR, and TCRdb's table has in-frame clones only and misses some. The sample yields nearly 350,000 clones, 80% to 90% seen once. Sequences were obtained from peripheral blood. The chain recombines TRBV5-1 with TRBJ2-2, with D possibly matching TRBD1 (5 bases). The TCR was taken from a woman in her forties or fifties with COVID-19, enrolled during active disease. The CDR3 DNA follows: TGCGCCAGCAGCTTGACAGGCACCGGGGAGCTGTTTTTT. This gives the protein CASSLTGTGELFF.